The 4 T cell receptor beta chains below come from one sample, sequenced in a study of T cell responses to AZD1222 COVID-19 vaccine. Profiling relied on immunoSEQ multiplex PCR, and the TCRdb table lists in-frame clones only, not all of them. The sample lists 75,000 to 100,000 clones, around nine tenths occurring once. Sequences were derived from peripheral blood, sampled 28 days after the second AZD1222 dose. These receptors were collected from an adult who received the AZD1222 COVID-19 vaccine.

The chain couples TRBV6-2 or TRBV6-3 to TRBJ2-3, with D hard to call. V was clipped by 2 bases and J by 0 bases, with 6 bases between them. Germline lookup yields CDR1 MNHEY and CDR2 SVGEGT. The CDR3 covers 14 residues. The CDR3 loop reads CASSYGLSTDTQYF. DNA for the CDR3: TGTGCCAGCAGTTACGGGTTAAGCACAGATACGCAGTATTTT.

This clone came up once. The chain recombines TRBV9 with TRBJ2-7; D is perhaps TRBD1 or TRBD2 (5 bases each). This CDR3 spans 16 amino acids. The germline V and J ends were trimmed by 0 bases and 0 bases, with 13 bases remaining between them. CDR1 SGDLS and CDR2 YYNGEE come from the germline V gene. In nucleotides, the CDR3 is TGTGCCAGCAGCGTAGAAGGGACCTTCAGCTCCTACGAGCAGTACTTC. Encoded protein: CASSVEGTFSSYEQYF.

The V and J genes are TRBV7-9 and TRBJ1-6, with D possibly being TRBD1 (5 bases). Between the trimmed V and J ends, which lost 6 bases and 5 bases, there was a span of 14 bases. Germline V gives CDR1 SEHNR, CDR2 FQNEAQ (reference sequence). This CDR3 comprises 15 residues. The CDR3 coding sequence is TGTGCCAGCAGAATTCCGGGACCCAATAATTCACCCCTCCACTTT. It is translated as CASRIPGPNNSPLHF.

The gene calls are TRBV5-1 and TRBJ2-7; 8 bases map to TRBD1. Losses at the gene ends were 0 bases for V and 5 bases for J; bases not matched to a gene: 7. CDR3 size: 15 residues. CDR1 SGHRS and CDR2 YFSETQ come from the germline V gene. The CDR3 spells CASSLAGQGGHEQYF. The CDR3 DNA follows: TGCGCCAGCAGCTTGGCAGGACAGGGAGGACACGAGCAGTACTTC.